This T cell receptor (beta chain) was sequenced for a study of beta chain features in type 1 diabetes. Study as a whole: There were around 100,000,000 sorted cells examined across all samples.

Cells sorted by CD45RO/CCR7/CD25/CD127/CD95/CD27 comprised CD4+ naive, central memory, regulatory and stem cell-like memory cells. General observations from the study: Diminished insertions and augmented deletions at VDJ junctions characterized type 1 diabetes patients. The naive, central memory and Treg TCRB repertoires of patients appeared to be more similar to one another than those of healthy donors. Type 1 diabetes patients had TCRB CDR3s that were shorter (moderately but significantly so) in all four CD4+ subsets.

The CDR3 covers 14 residues. Per germline, CDR1 MNHEY and CDR2 SVGAGI. Between the trimmed V and J ends, which lost 5 bases and 3 bases, there was a span of 14 bases. Expressed TCRB transcripts were sequenced, since all the RNA that had been isolated was reverse transcribed. The data were produced by immunoSEQ multiplex PCR, yet TCRdb's version contains in-frame clones alone and is incomplete. This sample carries 300,000 to 400,000 clones, 13% of them seen once, and the ten largest clones take about 0.015%. To note about this clone: Antigen specificity is unknown.

This receptor was taken from a young woman with type 1 diabetes. The rearrangement links TRBV6-5 to TRBJ2-7; maybe TRBD1 (7 bases). The sequenced sample consisted of naive CD4+ T cells from blood. The CDR3 DNA reads as TGTGCCAGCAGTCCCCGACAGGGAGGCTACGAGCAGTACTTC. Its protein is CASSPRQGGYEQYF.